This TCR beta chain was recovered during a study of T cells in Graves' hyperthyroidism and ophthalmopathy. Notes on this clonotype: Its cognate antigen is unknown. One end of the junction fails to match germline, which may point to a read error.

There are 15 residues in the CDR3. Germline V CDR1 and CDR2: SNHLY, FYNNEI. Amplification of TCR beta CDR3 regions used RNA as the template. An initial round of RT-PCR targeting the TCR CDR3 relied on the HTBI primer set. MiXCR was run by TCRdb on the multiplex PCR reads, yielding one entry per CDR3 protein. The sample lists some 270,000 distinct CDR3 sequences, roughly 15% seen once, with roughly 8.2% in the top ten. Reasons for excluding patients were uncontrolled infection, other autoimmune disease, pregnancy or lactation. Each diagnosis was grounded in clinical symptoms, serum thyroxine and TRAb, thyroid ultrasound, and orbital computed tomography. The PBMCs were taken from approximately 9.7 ml of fresh peripheral blood. Points from the study as a whole: Most expanded thyroid clonotypes above 0.001 recurred in blood.

Material: blood. This TCR was recovered from a woman in her thirties or forties with Graves' hyperthyroidism. The chain recombines TRBV2 with TRBJ1-5; possibly TRBD1 for D (5 bases). The CDR3 spells CAGSPRTMGNQPQHF. The DNA for the CDR3 is TGTGCCGGCAGCCCCAGGACAATGGGGAATCAGCCCCAGCATTTT.